The T cell receptor (beta chain) under discussion was sequenced for a study of control samples from healthy donors and cancer patients. Clones were read by immunoSEQ multiplex PCR, and TCRdb kept only the in-frame ones, dropping some. The sample carries approximately 150,000 clones, about 89% recorded once. The CDR3 runs 15 residues. V was pared by 7 bases and J by 2 bases, with 15 bases between. Germline values: CDR1 LNHDA, CDR2 SQIVND (reference sequence). Sequences were obtained from blood. This TCR derives from a man between 18 and 29 years old in good health. V gene TRBV19 combines with J gene TRBJ1-5; TRBD1 is a possible D gene (6 bases). CDR3 in amino acids: CASTKTGSRNQPQHF. The CDR3 DNA is TGTGCCAGTACCAAAACAGGGTCTCGCAATCAGCCCCAGCATTTT.